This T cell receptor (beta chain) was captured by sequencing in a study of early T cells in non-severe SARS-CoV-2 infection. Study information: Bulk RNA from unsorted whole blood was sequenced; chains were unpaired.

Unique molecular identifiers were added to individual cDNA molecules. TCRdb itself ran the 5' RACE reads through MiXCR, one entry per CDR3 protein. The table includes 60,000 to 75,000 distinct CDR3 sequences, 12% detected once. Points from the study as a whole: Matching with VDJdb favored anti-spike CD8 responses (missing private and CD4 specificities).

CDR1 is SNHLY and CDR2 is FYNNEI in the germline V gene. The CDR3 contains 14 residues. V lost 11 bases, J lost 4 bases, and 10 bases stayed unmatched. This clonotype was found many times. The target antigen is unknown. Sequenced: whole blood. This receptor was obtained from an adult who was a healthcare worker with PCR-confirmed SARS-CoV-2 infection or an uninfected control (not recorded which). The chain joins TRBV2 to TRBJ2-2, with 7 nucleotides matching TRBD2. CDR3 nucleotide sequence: TGTGCCGGGTCTTTGAAGCGGGGCACCGGGGAGCTGTTTTTT. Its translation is CAGSLKRGTGELFF.